The 9 T cell receptor beta chains in this list originate from one sample, sequenced in a study of T cells after yellow fever vaccination (dated by TCRdb to the late 2010s). What the treatment or condition label conveys for this sample: live attenuated yellow fever vaccine strain. The library relied on 5' RACE. The reads were generated on an Illumina HiSeq 2500. The public reads were reprocessed in TCRdb via fastp at Q25 and MiXCR, keeping in-frame beta chains. Identical CDR3 protein sequences are pooled into one entry, listed with their most common genes and DNA. Here the sample has 400,000 or so distinct CDR3 sequences; around a tenth occur a single time. The ten largest clones add up to about 17% of the sample. The sequenced sample was PBMCs, obtained on the day of the first yellow fever vaccination. All receptors come from a man younger than 30 who received the YFV17D yellow fever vaccine.

The chain recombines TRBV6-5 with TRBJ1-6; D gene unclear. CDR1 is MNHEY and CDR2 is SVGAGI in the germline V gene. This CDR3 contains 14 residues. Trimming shortened V by 0 bases and J by 7 bases, and 7 bases separated the two germline ends. This chain's CDR3 is CASSYSPGNSPLHF. CDR3 coding DNA: TGTGCCAGCAGTTACTCTCCAGGAAATTCACCCCTCCACTTT.

The V call is TRBV19, the J call TRBJ1-2; the D is unclear. Trimming shortened V by 2 bases and J by 4 bases, and 8 bases separated the two germline ends. Germline V gene lookup returns CDR1 LNHDA and CDR2 SQIVND (reference sequence). The CDR3 extends over 13 amino acids. The CDR3 here is CASSIPTLYGYTF. The CDR3 DNA follows: TGTGCCAGTAGTATACCAACCCTCTATGGCTACACCTTC.

This rearrangement joins TRBV25-1 to TRBJ1-2; D not resolved. Germline lookup yields CDR1 MGHDK and CDR2 SYGVNS. V was pared by 0 bases and J by 5 bases, with 22 bases between. The CDR3 is made up of 18 amino acids. CDR3 residues: CASSEYKAGGRLTYGYTF. The CDR3, as DNA: TGTGCCAGCAGTGAATATAAGGCCGGTGGGAGGCTGACTTATGGCTACACCTTC.

The chain carries TRBV7-2 and TRBJ2-3; 9 nucleotides agree with TRBD2. The CDR3 runs 17 residues. V trimming: 0 bases; J trimming: 7 bases; junction bases outside the gene matches: 11. CDR1 is SGHTA and CDR2 is FQGNSA in the germline V gene. CDR3 region: CASSLASRRGGTYTQYF. The CDR3 DNA is TGTGCCAGCAGCTTAGCGTCGAGGCGGGGGGGTACTTATACGCAGTATTTT.

This clonotype occurred once. The genes are TRBV6-1 and TRBJ1-1; TRBD1 matches at 9 bases. From germline, CDR1 is MNHNS and CDR2 SASEGT. The junction had 14 bases not matched to a gene; V was cut back by 8 bases and J by 4 bases. The length of the CDR3 is 16 residues. The DNA for the CDR3 is TGTGCCAGCTACCCAGAACAGGGGGCTGGGGGCACTGAAGCTTTCTTT. It is translated as CASYPEQGAGGTEAFF.

This clonotype was counted at least ten times. The CDR3: CASRLGGIWGDLRETQYF. DNA of the CDR3: TGTGCCAGCAGACTCGGGGGGATTTGGGGGGACCTTCGAGAGACCCAGTACTTC. The chain carries TRBV12-3 or TRBV12-4 and TRBJ2-5, with 7 bases that match TRBD2. This CDR3 has 18 residues. J lost 4 bases, V lost 6 bases, and 20 bases had no gene match.

V usage is TRBV7-2 and J usage is TRBJ2-3; the D is unclear. The V and J ends lost 4 bases and 0 bases respectively, with 11 bases between them. This CDR3 spans 15 amino acids. Germline V gene sequence: CDR1 SGHTA, CDR2 FQGNSA. The CDR3 sequence is CASSSNQGSTDTQYF. Written as DNA, the CDR3 is TGTGCCAGCAGCTCAAACCAAGGGAGCACAGATACGCAGTATTTT.

This sequence joins TRBV4-1 and TRBJ1-6; 8 bases fit TRBD1. V was clipped by 4 bases and J by 10 bases; unmatched bases: 12. Germline V gene data show CDR1 as MGHRA and CDR2 as YSYEKL. CDR3 length: 16 residues. CDR3 residues: CASSRSGQGVRSPLHF. In DNA, the CDR3 is TGCGCCAGCAGCCGATCCGGACAGGGTGTGAGATCACCCCTCCACTTT.

This clonotype was recorded a few times. Written as DNA, the CDR3 is TGCGCCAGCAGCGATAGGGACAGTATGAACACTGAAGCTTTCTTT. Its protein is CASSDRDSMNTEAFF. The chain carries TRBV5-1 and TRBJ1-1; TRBD1 aligns across 7 bases. There are 15 residues in the CDR3. Per germline, CDR1 SGHRS and CDR2 YFSETQ. Trimming at V came to 4 bases and at J to 0 bases, leaving 6 bases not matched to a gene. The full variable domain, completed using reference TRBV5-1 and TRBJ1-1, is KAGVTQTPRYLIKTRGQQVTLSCSPISGHRSVSWYQQTPGQGLQFLFEYFSETQRNKGNFPGRFSGRQFSNSRSEMNVSTLELGDSALYLCASSDRDSMNTEAFFGQGTRLTVV.